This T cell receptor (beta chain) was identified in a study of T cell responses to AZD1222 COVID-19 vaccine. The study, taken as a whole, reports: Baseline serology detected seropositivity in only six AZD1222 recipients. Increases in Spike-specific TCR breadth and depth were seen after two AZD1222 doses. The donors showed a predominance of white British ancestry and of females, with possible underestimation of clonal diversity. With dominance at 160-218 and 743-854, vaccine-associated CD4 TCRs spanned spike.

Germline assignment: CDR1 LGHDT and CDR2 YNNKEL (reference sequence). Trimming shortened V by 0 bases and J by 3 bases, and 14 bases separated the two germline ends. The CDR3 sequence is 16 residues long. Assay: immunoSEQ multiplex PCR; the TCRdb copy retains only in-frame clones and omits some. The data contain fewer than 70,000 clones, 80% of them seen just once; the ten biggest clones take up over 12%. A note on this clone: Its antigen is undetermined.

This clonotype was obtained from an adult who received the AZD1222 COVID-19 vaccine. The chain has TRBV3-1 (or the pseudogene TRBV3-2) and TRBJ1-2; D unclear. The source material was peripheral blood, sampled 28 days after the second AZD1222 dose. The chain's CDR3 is CASSQDRAAWHYGYTF. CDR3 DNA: TGTGCCAGCAGCCAAGATCGGGCAGCTTGGCACTATGGCTACACCTTC.